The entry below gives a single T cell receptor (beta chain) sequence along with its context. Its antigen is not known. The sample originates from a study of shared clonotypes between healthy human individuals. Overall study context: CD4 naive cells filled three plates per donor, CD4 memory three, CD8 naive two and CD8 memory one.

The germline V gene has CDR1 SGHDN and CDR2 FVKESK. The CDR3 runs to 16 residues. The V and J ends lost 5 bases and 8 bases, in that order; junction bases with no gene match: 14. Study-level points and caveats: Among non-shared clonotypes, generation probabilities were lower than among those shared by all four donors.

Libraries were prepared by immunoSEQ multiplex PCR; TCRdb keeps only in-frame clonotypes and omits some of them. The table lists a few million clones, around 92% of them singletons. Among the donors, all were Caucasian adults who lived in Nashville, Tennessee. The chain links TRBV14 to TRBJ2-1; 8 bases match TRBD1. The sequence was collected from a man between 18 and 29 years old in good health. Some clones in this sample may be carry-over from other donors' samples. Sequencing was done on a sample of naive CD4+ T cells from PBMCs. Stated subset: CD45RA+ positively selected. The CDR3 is CASSSRQGRWIHEQFF. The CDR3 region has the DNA TGTGCCAGCAGCTCCAGACAGGGGAGGTGGATCCATGAGCAGTTCTTC.